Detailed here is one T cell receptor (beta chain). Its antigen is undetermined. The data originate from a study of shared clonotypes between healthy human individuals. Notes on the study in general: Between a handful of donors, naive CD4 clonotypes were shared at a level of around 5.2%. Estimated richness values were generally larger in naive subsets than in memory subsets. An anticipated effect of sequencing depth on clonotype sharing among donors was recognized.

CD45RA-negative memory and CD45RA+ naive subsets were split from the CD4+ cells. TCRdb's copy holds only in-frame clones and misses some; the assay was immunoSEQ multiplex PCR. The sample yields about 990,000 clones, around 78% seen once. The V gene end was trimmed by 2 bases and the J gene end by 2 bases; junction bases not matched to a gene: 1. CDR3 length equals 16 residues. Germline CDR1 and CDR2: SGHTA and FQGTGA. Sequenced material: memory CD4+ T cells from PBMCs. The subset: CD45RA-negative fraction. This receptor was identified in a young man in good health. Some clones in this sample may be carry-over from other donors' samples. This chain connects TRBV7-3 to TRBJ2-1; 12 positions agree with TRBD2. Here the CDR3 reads CASSLSSGRAYNEQFF. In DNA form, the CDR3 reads TGTGCCAGCAGCTTATCTAGCGGGAGGGCCTACAATGAGCAGTTCTTC.